The rows below give T cell receptor beta chains drawn from one sample of a study of T-cell reconstitution after alpha-beta-depleted transplantation in children. TCRdb re-derived calls from the PCR reads in MiXCR, one entry per CDR3 protein. The sample lists 330,000 or so distinct CDR3 sequences, roughly 7.8% occurring once. The input for sequencing was peripheral blood, taken 360 days after TCRalphabeta/CD19-depleted stem cell transplant. The receptors were gathered from a female patient aged 2-15 years who had a stem cell transplant for Fanconi anemia, so the T cells may come from the graft donor. Both conserved end residues are part of each CDR3. Size tells how often a clone was seen (once, few, many) or the class of an expanded clone, and some rows leave it out.

J	V	size	CDR3
TRBJ2-1	TRBV5-1	NA	CASSSLVAGDNEQFF
TRBJ1-1	TRBV4-3	NA	CASSQEIVRGSAEAFF
TRBJ1-1	TRBV28	many	CASSFAGTEAFF
TRBJ1-1	TRBV7-8	many	CASSLAGSLNTEAFF
TRBJ2-5	TRBV24-1	many	CATSDPGTSGETQYF
TRBJ1-2	TRBV7-9	NA	CASSFGTGSYTF
TRBJ2-5	TRBV7-2	NA	CASSQQGARETQYF
TRBJ1-1	TRBV14	NA	CASSQGDPTEAFF
TRBJ2-2	TRBV15	NA	CATSRDLSGSGELFF
TRBJ1-2	TRBV27	few	CASSLSPGQDGYTF
TRBJ1-5	TRBV12-3/TRBV12-4	few	CASSPLGDRLNQPQHF
TRBJ2-2	TRBV12-3/TRBV12-4	many	CASSYRDSYTGELFF
TRBJ2-5	TRBV5-1	few	CASSLLTSGVQETQYF
TRBJ1-2	TRBV20-1	NA	CSARDGTPLYGYTF
TRBJ2-1	TRBV3-1	many	CASTRTWGSYNEQFF
TRBJ2-5	TRBV7-2	many	CASSLARLAGVSRETQYF
TRBJ2-3	TRBV10-3	many	CAISESGTSGGTTDTQYF
TRBJ2-7	TRBV27	few	CASKGQGAYEQYF
TRBJ2-7	TRBV9	NA	CASSPSGLFYEQYF
TRBJ2-6	TRBV5-1	many	CASRPGTTSGANVLTF
TRBJ2-1	TRBV19	NA	CASIQRGGRNEQFF
TRBJ1-1	TRBV29-1	few	CSVVQGVGTEAFF
TRBJ2-7	TRBV3-1	few	CASSRATSGGVYEQYF
TRBJ2-1	TRBV29-1	many	CSVVADRAYNEQFF
TRBJ1-4	TRBV13	many	CASSSRRAHEKLFF
TRBJ2-1	TRBV28	many	CASSSAGRESIDEQFF
TRBJ1-6	TRBV6-1	NA	CASSSRIDWQGSPLHF
TRBJ2-3	TRBV5-1	many	CASSLRTLATSTDTQYF
TRBJ1-4	TRBV4-1	NA	CASSPDWGQPNEKLFF
TRBJ1-2	TRBV12-3/TRBV12-4	few	CASSFPGLLQFGYTF
TRBJ1-1	TRBV7-8	NA	CASSFGTGSNTEAFF
TRBJ2-2	TRBV7-9	few	CASSSRDRDIETGELFF
TRBJ1-1	TRBV20-1	many	CSARRDGLEAFF
TRBJ1-3	TRBV10-3	few	CGGGYGNTIYF
TRBJ2-7	TRBV4-3	many	CASSHVAGSYEQYF
TRBJ2-1	TRBV6-1	many	CASSLHQYNEQFF
TRBJ2-1	TRBV5-1	many	CASSLAGGTNEQFF
TRBJ2-7	TRBV5-1	many	CASSAGLGGNEQYF
TRBJ2-3	TRBV27	few	CASSLLPWTSGTGTDTQYF
TRBJ1-4	TRBV6-2/TRBV6-3	few	CASSYGDEKLFF
TRBJ2-3	TRBV5-4	few	CASSLEGTSGSTDTQYF
TRBJ2-1	TRBV7-2	few	CASGPHSYNEQFF
TRBJ2-3	TRBV28	many	CASSAVRGMGTSGSTDTQYF
TRBJ2-7	TRBV13	NA	CAQGQGFFGGQYF
TRBJ2-7	TRBV20-1	NA	CSARRLAHMAYEQYF
TRBJ2-3	TRBV7-9	NA	CARQREGTDTQYF
TRBJ1-1	TRBV7-6	many	CASSSGQEAFF
TRBJ2-7	TRBV29-1	many	CSVAEGALGYEQYF
TRBJ1-1	TRBV5-4	NA	CASSRSPFEAFF
TRBJ1-6	TRBV6-1	many	CASSDDPGRSPLHF
TRBJ2-2	TRBV5-6	many	CASSLGRQRLAIGELFF
TRBJ1-2	TRBV21-1	few	CASSKTPRDRPGYTF
TRBJ2-5	TRBV7-9	NA	CASSPRLAELQETQYF
TRBJ1-1	TRBV7-8	NA	CASRTGGRTEAFF
TRBJ1-2	TRBV7-2	few	CASSWGQAVRDYGYTF
TRBJ1-2	TRBV9	NA	CASSVEGGYGYTF
TRBJ2-3	TRBV29-1	many	CSVETSGAVRDTQYF
TRBJ1-3	TRBV10-3	many	CAISEGFPSGNTIYF
TRBJ2-7	TRBV6-1	NA	CASSPRGGYEQYF